The 20 T cell receptor beta chains below all came from one sample that was sequenced in a study of cytomegalovirus exposure and HLA in healthy donors (dated 2017 in TCRdb). The library was obtained by the immunoSEQ multiplex PCR assay. The multiplex PCR relied on a mix of 60 forward primers for TCR Vbeta segments and 13 reverse primers for TCR Jbeta segments. The clones in this table, taken by TCRdb from immuneACCESS, are in-frame only. Not every clone is retained; where verified, under half of the shortfall comes from an unresolved V gene, and the cause of the rest is unknown. The table for this sample lists 60,000 to 80,000 clones; 70% to 75% of them were counted only once. The ten largest make up 5% to 7% of the sample. The source material was PBMCs. These receptors were obtained from a woman younger than 45 in good health and CMV-seronegative.

This clone was counted between two and nine times. This chain connects TRBV5-1 to TRBJ2-5, with 11 bases matching TRBD2. V shed 5 bases and J 2 bases; nucleotides not matched to a gene: 2. This CDR3 comprises 14 residues. Germline CDR1 reads SGHRS; CDR2 reads YFSETQ. The DNA for the CDR3 is TGCGCCAGCAGTCGACTAGCGGGACAAGAGACCCAGTACTTC. This encodes CASSRLAGQETQYF.

The chain's CDR3 is CATPSCGGAQGQPQHF. Here the CDR3 DNA reads TGTGCCACACCCAGCTGCGGAGGGGCTCAAGGTCAGCCCCAGCATTTT. The rearrangement joins TRBV27 to TRBJ1-5, with a possible D match to TRBD1 (5 bases). CDR1 MNHEY and CDR2 SMNVEV come from the germline V gene (reference sequence). Trimming pared 10 bases from V and 6 bases from J, leaving 25 bases between. The CDR3 is made up of 16 amino acids.

The chain employs TRBV6-6 and TRBJ2-4, with 9 positions matching TRBD2. This CDR3 is 16 amino acids long. V shed 4 bases, J shed 0 bases, and the junction held 4 bases outside the gene matches. The germline V gene has CDR1 MNHNY and CDR2 SVGAGI (reference sequence). CDR3 sequence reads: CASSSLLAGAKNIQYF. CDR3 DNA: TGTGCCAGCAGTTCCTTACTAGCGGGAGCCAAAAACATTCAGTACTTC.

This chain uses TRBV5-4 with TRBJ2-2; possibly TRBD1 for D (6 bases). CDR1 and CDR2 (germline): SGHNT, YYREEE (reference sequence). CDR3 length equals 16 residues. V was shortened by 4 bases and J by 1 base, with 14 bases between the two germline ends. The DNA of the CDR3 is TGTGCCAGCAGCCTAGGGGGACAATTGAACACCGGGGAGCTGTTTTTT. It translates to CASSLGGQLNTGELFF.

This chain links TRBV30 with TRBJ2-7; 7 positions agree with TRBD2. Germline V gives CDR1 GTSNPN, CDR2 SVGIG (reference sequence). CDR3 length: 15 residues. V lost 0 bases, J lost 0 bases, and 5 bases stayed unmatched. CDR3 in DNA: TGTGCCTGGAGTGTTCAGGGCGGGAGCTCCTACGAGCAGTACTTC. It yields the protein CAWSVQGGSSYEQYF.

The J gene is TRBJ2-1, the V gene TRBV13; 7 nucleotides line up with TRBD2. Looked up from germline, CDR1 is PRHDT and CDR2 is FYEKMQ (reference sequence). The CDR3 loop spans 18 amino acids. J lost 0 bases, V lost 1 base, and 9 bases had no gene match. The CDR3 here is CASSLVYIAGSSYNEQFF. The CDR3 nucleotides read TGTGCCAGCAGCTTAGTTTACATAGCGGGCAGCTCCTACAATGAGCAGTTCTTC. Full variable domain (outside the CDR3, taken from reference TRBV13 and TRBJ2-1): AAGVIQSPRHLIKEKRETATLKCYPIPRHDTVYWYQQGPGQDPQFLISFYEKMQSDKGSIPDRFSAQQFSDYHSELNMSSLELGDSALYFCASSLVYIAGSSYNEQFFGPGTRLTVL.

V and J are TRBV10-3 and TRBJ1-6, with 7 bases fitting TRBD1. The length of the CDR3 is 15 residues. J gave up 10 bases and V 2 bases, and 8 bases lay outside the gene matches. Germline CDR1 is ENHRY and CDR2 is SYGVKD. The CDR3 sequence: CAISEDDRVGSPLHF. For the CDR3, the DNA is TGTGCCATCAGTGAGGACGACAGGGTTGGATCACCCCTCCACTTT.

This chain joins TRBV7-9 and TRBJ2-7; TRBD2 matches at 15 bases. J was trimmed by 7 bases and V by 5 bases; bases with no gene match: 6. The CDR3 covers 15 residues. Germline V gene sequence: CDR1 SEHNR, CDR2 FQNEAQ (reference sequence). The CDR3 protein is CASSRGLAGGKEQYF. CDR3 DNA: TGTGCCAGCAGCCGGGGACTAGCGGGAGGAAAGGAGCAGTACTTC.

The chain employs TRBV25-1 and TRBJ2-2, with 11 nucleotides matching TRBD2. Trimming at V came to 4 bases and at J to 7 bases, leaving 8 bases not matched to a gene. Per germline, CDR1 MGHDK and CDR2 SYGVNS. The CDR3 sequence is 16 residues long. For the CDR3, the DNA is TGTGCCAGCAGTGCCCGACTAGCGGGGACGGGCGGGGAGCTGTTTTTT. It yields the protein CASSARLAGTGGELFF.

A word on this clone: A junction end diverges from the germline sequence, so it may reflect a read error. This chain links TRBV5-4 with TRBJ1-1; D is possibly TRBD1 (6 bases). Germline CDR1 SGHNT, CDR2 YYREEE (reference sequence). This CDR3 has 15 amino acids. The CDR3 spells CASSRIVTGGTVAFF. DNA of the CDR3: TGTGCCAGCAGCCGCATTGTCACGGGGGGCACTGTAGCTTTCTTT.

About this clone: Relative to the germline gene, one junction end is altered; a read error may explain this. The chain carries TRBV4-1 and TRBJ1-2, with TRBD1 matching 8 bases. CDR3 length: 15 residues. The V gene's germline CDR1 is MGHRA and CDR2 YSYEKL. CDR3 nucleotides: TGCGCCAGCAGCCCAGGACAGGGACCCGGCTATGGCTACCCCTTC. Protein product: CASSPGQGPGYGYPF.

The V gene is TRBV7-2, the J gene TRBJ2-1, with 8 bases fitting TRBD2. The CDR3 sequence is 15 residues long. The ends lost 2 bases at V and 9 bases at J; junction bases unmatched: 9. Germline-derived CDR1 and CDR2 are SGHTA and FQGNSA. CDR3 loop: CASSLHRGRSGEQFF. CDR3 DNA sequence: TGTGCCAGCAGCTTACATCGCGGGAGGTCAGGTGAGCAGTTCTTC.

The CDR3 coding sequence is TGCGCCAGCAGCCTGCCCGGTGGACAGGCTGGCATGAACACTGAAGCTTTCTTT. Its protein product is CASSLPGGQAGMNTEAFF. The rearrangement joins TRBV4-1 to TRBJ1-1, with 7 bases fitting TRBD1. The germline CDR1 and CDR2 sequences are MGHRA and YSYEKL. The CDR3 has 18 amino acids. With 4 bases clipped from V and 0 bases from J, the junction kept 14 bases outside the gene matches.

This clone was detected only once. The chain combines TRBV30 with TRBJ2-1, with D perhaps TRBD1 (6 bases). The germline V gene has CDR1 GTSNPN and CDR2 SVGIG (reference sequence). The length of the CDR3 is 13 residues. The V gene lost 1 base and the J gene lost 9 bases, with 13 bases spanning the gap. Written as DNA, the CDR3 is TGTGCCTGGAGTGACCCCAGGGGAAGTGAGCAGTTCTTC. This gives the protein CAWSDPRGSEQFF.

This clone was counted only a few times. The genes are TRBV5-4 and TRBJ2-2; TRBD1 matches 9 bases. With 4 bases clipped from V and 4 bases from J, the junction kept 5 bases outside the gene matches. The length of the CDR3 is 15 residues. The germline V gene encodes CDR1 SGHNT and CDR2 YYREEE (reference sequence). CDR3 sequence reads: CASSINRGLTGELFF. The CDR3 DNA is TGTGCCAGCAGCATTAACAGGGGGCTCACCGGGGAGCTGTTTTTT.

The chain joins TRBV7-2 to TRBJ2-1; TRBD2 matches at 11 bases. The V gene's germline CDR1 is SGHTA and CDR2 FQGNSA. V lost 5 bases, J lost 9 bases, and 9 bases stayed unmatched. CDR3 length: 15 residues. The DNA for the CDR3 is TGTGCCAGCAGCGTCACTAGCGGGGGTAGGGGTGAGCAGTTCTTC. Its translation: CASSVTSGGRGEQFF.

For this clone: One end of the junction fails to match germline, which may point to a read error. This sequence joins TRBV7-9 and TRBJ1-5, with D tentatively TRBD1 (6 bases). This CDR3 comprises 12 residues. Germline values: CDR1 SEHNR, CDR2 FQNEAQ (reference sequence). The DNA of the CDR3 is TGTTCCAGCAGCCAGGGGAATCAGCCCCAGCATTTT. The encoded protein is CSSSQGNQPQHF.

V gene TRBV9 combines with J gene TRBJ2-2; 11 bases fit TRBD2. The length of the CDR3 is 16 residues. Germline assignment: CDR1 SGDLS and CDR2 YYNGEE. V was clipped by 0 bases and J by 5 bases; unmatched bases: 3. Here the CDR3 reads CASSVGASGRTGELFF. DNA of the CDR3: TGTGCCAGCAGCGTAGGGGCTAGCGGGAGGACCGGGGAGCTGTTTTTT.

The chain recombines TRBV27 with TRBJ1-1; D remains ambiguous. CDR1 MNHEY and CDR2 SMNVEV come from the germline V gene (reference sequence). The CDR3 runs 13 residues. Deletions cut 2 bases from V and 8 bases from J, with 12 bases between. CDR3 residues: CASSLNGEREAFF. The CDR3 DNA is TGTGCCAGCAGTTTAAACGGAGAAAGGGAAGCTTTCTTT.

The sample holds a few counts of this clone. The chain combines TRBV14 with TRBJ1-5; perhaps TRBD1 as D (5 bases). Trimming left V 4 bases short and J 5 bases short, with 9 bases between. Looked up from germline, CDR1 is SGHDN and CDR2 is FVKESK. The length of the CDR3 is 13 residues. CDR3 DNA: TGTGCCAGCAGCCTCGGCAGGGATCAGCCCCAGCATTTT. It is translated as CASSLGRDQPQHF.